A selection of T cell receptor beta chains follows, all from one sample in a study of blood T cell repertoires in COVID-19. Assay: immunoSEQ multiplex PCR; the TCRdb copy retains only in-frame clones and omits some. The repertoire holds approximately 450,000 clones, with 85% to 90% as singletons. The sample taken for sequencing was peripheral blood. The receptors here all came from a woman aged 25-40 years with acute or convalescent COVID-19. CDR3s include the opening cysteine and the closing phenylalanine or tryptophan. A D gene is named only where the DNA matches it firmly. Where a row states a size, it is once, few, many or the class of an expanded clone; other rows omit it.

D gene	V gene	J gene	clone size	CDR3 DNA	CDR3 protein
TRBD1	TRBV6-6	TRBJ2-5	.	TGTGCCAGCAGTTACTTCCTTGACAGGGGGGGGGAGACCCAGTACTTC	CASSYFLDRGGETQYF
TRBD2	TRBV27	TRBJ2-3	.	TGTGCCAGCAGTTTAGACGGGATGACTAGCGGGGCCACAGATACGCAGTATTTT	CASSLDGMTSGATDTQYF
TRBD1	TRBV7-9	TRBJ2-2	.	TGTGCCAGCAGCCTTAAGGGACAGGGGAGTACCGGGGAGCTGTTTTTT	CASSLKGQGSTGELFF
.	TRBV21-1	TRBJ1-2	once	TGTGCCAGCACACCGGGGAGTGGCTACACCTTC	CASTPGSGYTF
TRBD1	TRBV6-7	TRBJ2-7	.	TGTGCCAGCAGTGAACAGGGGGCATTTTACGAGCAGTACTTC	CASSEQGAFYEQYF
TRBD1	TRBV7-9	TRBJ2-2	.	TGTGCCAGCAGCTTGGGACAGAGGAACACCGGGGAGCTGTTTTTT	CASSLGQRNTGELFF
TRBD2	TRBV2	TRBJ2-5	.	TGTGCCAGCAGTGGAGGACTAGCGGGGCTCGGGGAGACCCAGTACTTC	CASSGGLAGLGETQYF
.	TRBV19	TRBJ2-5	.	TGTGCCAGTAGTCTCCAGGGCCGCCAAGAGACCCAGTACTTC	CASSLQGRQETQYF
.	TRBV7-2	TRBJ1-2	.	TGTGCCAGCAGCCCACACCCTCTGAACAGGGTCAACTATGGCTACACCTTC	CASSPHPLNRVNYGYTF
.	TRBV4-1	TRBJ2-2	once	TGCGCCAGCAGCCAGAGCGGGACACCGAACACCGGGGAGCTGTTTTTT	CASSQSGTPNTGELFF
.	TRBV4-1	TRBJ1-1	once	TGCGCCAGCAGCCAATGGGCGGGGGATAGTGAAGCTTTCTTT	CASSQWAGDSEAFF
.	TRBV2	TRBJ2-4	.	TGTGCCAGCAGTGAATTGGGGCCGGCGGACATTCAGTACTTC	CASSELGPADIQYF
.	TRBV18	TRBJ2-1	.	TGTGCCAGCTCACCCTGGACACCTACCAGTCACAATGAGCAGTTCTTC	CASSPWTPTSHNEQFF
TRBD1	TRBV5-5	TRBJ2-7	.	TGTGCCAGCAGCTTGGGGACAGGGTTTTCCGAGCAGTACTTC	CASSLGTGFSEQYF
.	TRBV7-6	TRBJ1-1	.	TGTGCCAGCAGCTTACAGGGCCCCAACACTGAAGCTTTCTTT	CASSLQGPNTEAFF
.	TRBV2	TRBJ1-6	.	TGTGCCGTACAGGGTCCGAAATCCTATAATTCACCCCTCCACTTT	CAVQGPKSYNSPLHF
.	TRBV10-1	TRBJ2-1	.	TGCGCCAGCTCCGGGGAGGATAATGAGCAGTTCTTC	CASSGEDNEQFF
.	TRBV4-1	TRBJ2-5	.	TGCGCCAGCAGCCAAGCAGTCCCAGAGACCCAGTACTTC	CASSQAVPETQYF
.	TRBV5-6	TRBJ1-5	.	TGTGCCAGCAGCGCCGGGACTGAAAGTCATCCCCAGCATTTT	CASSAGTESHPQHF
.	TRBV27	TRBJ2-1	.	TGTGCCAGCAACTCATACGGAGGGTCCTACAATGAGCAGTTCTTC	CASNSYGGSYNEQFF
.	TRBV27	TRBJ1-5	.	TGTGCCAGCAGTTTGAGGGTCGGGAGCAATCAGCCCCAGCATTTT	CASSLRVGSNQPQHF
.	TRBV19	TRBJ2-5	.	TGTGCCAGTAGTATATCCAGAAAAGAGACCCAGTACTTC	CASSISRKETQYF
.	TRBV2	TRBJ1-3	.	TGTGCCAGCAGCCGGGACATTCGCTCTGGAAACACCATATATTTT	CASSRDIRSGNTIYF
.	TRBV5-4	TRBJ2-1	few	TGTGCCAGCAGCTTGTTCTCCAATGAGCAGTTCTTC	CASSLFSNEQFF
.	TRBV29-1	TRBJ2-2	.	TGCAGCGTTGAAGCCGCCTCAATATCCGGGTCGGCCGGGGAGCTGTTTTTT	CSVEAASISGSAGELFF
TRBD2	TRBV19	TRBJ2-3	.	TGTGCCAGTAGTATGTCCCTAGCGGTGACAGATACGCAGTATTTT	CASSMSLAVTDTQYF
.	TRBV2	TRBJ2-4	.	TGTGCCAGCAGTGAATGGGGGGGCCGGGGGAAAAACATTCAGTACTTC	CASSEWGGRGKNIQYF
.	TRBV30	TRBJ1-6	.	TGTGCCTGGAGTAAGCGGGGTCTTTCCCTCACCCTCCACTTT	CAWSKRGLSLTLHF
TRBD1	TRBV27	TRBJ2-5	.	TGTGCCAGCAGACAGGACAGGGGGATTGGGGAGACCCAGTACTTC	CASRQDRGIGETQYF
.	TRBV15	TRBJ1-1	once	TGTGCCACCAGCAGAGATCGCAGGGCGGAAGCTTTCTTT	CATSRDRRAEAFF
TRBD1	TRBV2	TRBJ1-5	.	TGTGCCAGCACCCAGGACAGGGAGAGCCGTCAGCCCCAGCATTTT	CASTQDRESRQPQHF
.	TRBV10-2	TRBJ1-6	.	TGCGCCAGCAGAGAGGGCTCTCTTTTCTATAATTCACCCCTCCACTTT	CASREGSLFYNSPLHF
TRBD1	TRBV27	TRBJ2-2	.	TGTGCCAGCAGGAGCATGGACAGGGTACGCGGGGAGCTGTTTTTT	CASRSMDRVRGELFF
.	TRBV6-2/TRBV6-3	TRBJ1-4	.	TGTGCCAGCAGTTACTCGCGGGGGACTAATGAAAAACTGTTTTTT	CASSYSRGTNEKLFF
TRBD2	TRBV4-1	TRBJ2-7	.	TGCGCCAGCAGCCAAGTCAGCGGGACGGGAACCTACGAGCAGTACTTC	CASSQVSGTGTYEQYF
.	TRBV7-3	TRBJ2-1	.	TGTGCCAGCAGCTTGACAGGAGCATACAATGAGCAGTTCTTC	CASSLTGAYNEQFF
.	TRBV5-1	TRBJ2-3	once	TGCGCCAGCAGCTTGTACTACGGGAGCACAGATACGCAGTATTTT	CASSLYYGSTDTQYF